These 15 T cell receptor beta chains originate from one sample sequenced in a study of cytomegalovirus exposure and HLA in healthy donors. The PCR made use of 60 Vbeta and 13 Jbeta primers. Only in-frame clones appear in the TCRdb table, and some are missing; sequencing was by immunoSEQ multiplex PCR. Of around 180,000 clones in the sample, roughly 87% are singletons; the top ten hold 0.5%. Sequencing was done on a sample of PBMCs. The receptors originated from a woman aged 45-65 years in good health and CMV-seronegative.

The chain has TRBV2 and TRBJ1-4; 7 bases line up with TRBD1. The CDR3 extends over 14 amino acids. The V gene's germline CDR1 is SNHLY and CDR2 FYNNEI. The ends lost 7 bases at V and 8 bases at J; junction bases unmatched: 10. CDR3 nucleotide sequence: TGTGCCAGCAAGCCGGACCAACAGGGGGAAAAACTGTTTTTT. Protein product: CASKPDQQGEKLFF.

The chain joins TRBV5-1 to TRBJ2-3; 10 nucleotides agree with TRBD1. The CDR3 totals 16 residues. J gave up 5 bases and V 0 bases, and 6 bases lay outside the gene matches. Germline V gives CDR1 SGHRS, CDR2 YFSETQ. CDR3 amino acids: CASSLAPGQGRDTQYF. CDR3 DNA sequence: TGCGCCAGCAGCTTGGCCCCGGGACAGGGGAGAGATACGCAGTATTTT. The full variable domain, in which reference TRBV5-1 and TRBJ2-3 provide the parts outside the CDR3, is KAGVTQTPRYLIKTRGQQVTLSCSPISGHRSVSWYQQTPGQGLQFLFEYFSETQRNKGNFPGRFSGRQFSNSRSEMNVSTLELGDSALYLCASSLAPGQGRDTQYFGPGTRLTVL.

This clone has a handful of counts. The CDR3 is CASSLAAGIDYGYTF. The CDR3 region has the DNA TGTGCCAGCAGCTTAGCCGCAGGGATTGACTATGGCTACACCTTC. The V call is TRBV11-2, the J call TRBJ1-2, with D perhaps TRBD1 (5 bases). The V and J ends lost 1 base and 3 bases respectively, with 12 bases between them. This CDR3 spans 15 amino acids. Germline V gene sequence: CDR1 SGHAT, CDR2 FQNNGV.

The chain combines TRBV5-1 with TRBJ1-4, with D perhaps TRBD1 (6 bases). Trimming left V 4 bases short and J 5 bases short, with 15 bases between. Germline V gene sequence: CDR1 SGHRS, CDR2 YFSETQ. The CDR3 consists of 15 residues. DNA for the CDR3: TGCGCCAGCAGCCCCGGACAGCCAAGGAATGAAAAACTGTTTTTT. As protein: CASSPGQPRNEKLFF.

The genes are TRBV18 and TRBJ2-2, with D unresolved. CDR3 length: 13 amino acids. Germline CDR1 KGHSH, CDR2 LQKENI. Trimming stripped 0 bases from V and 7 bases from J, with 6 bases between. CDR3 sequence reads: CASSPPHGGELFF. In nucleotides, the CDR3 is TGTGCCAGCTCACCACCGCACGGCGGGGAGCTGTTTTTT. The full variable domain, rest sourced from reference TRBV18 and TRBJ2-2, is NAGVMQNPRHLVRRRGQEARLRCSPMKGHSHVYWYRQLPEEGLKFMVYLQKENIIDESGMPKERFSAEFPKEGPSILRIQQVVRGDSAAYFCASSPPHGGELFFGEGSRLTVL.

CDR3 amino acids: CASSLTATGDTGELFF. CDR3 coding DNA: TGCGCCAGCAGCCTGACAGCGACGGGGGACACCGGGGAGCTGTTTTTT. This chain connects TRBV5-1 to TRBJ2-2; possibly TRBD2 for D (6 bases). CDR3 length equals 16 residues. CDR1 SGHRS and CDR2 YFSETQ come from the germline V gene. The ends were cut back, 4 bases at V and 3 bases at J, with 16 bases in the middle.

This clone appeared once. The DNA for the CDR3 is TGCGCCAGCAGCCCACCGAGGGCCGGTGAGCAGTTCTTC. It is translated as CASSPPRAGEQFF. The gene calls are TRBV4-1 and TRBJ2-1; D possibly corresponds to TRBD2 (5 bases). With 4 bases removed from V and 9 bases from J, the gap between germline ends came to 13 bases. The CDR3 has 13 amino acids. Germline loops: CDR1 MGHRA, CDR2 YSYEKL.

V is TRBV10-3 and J is TRBJ1-5, with D possibly matching TRBD1 (6 bases). The V end lost 2 bases, the J end lost 9 bases, and 20 bases lay between the germline ends. Germline lookup yields CDR1 ENHRY and CDR2 SYGVKD. The CDR3 is 16 residues long. The CDR3 here is CAISEDWDMVVSPQHF. The CDR3 DNA reads TGTGCCATCAGTGAGGATTGGGACATGGTTGTTTCGCCCCAGCATTTT.

V gene TRBV18 combines with J gene TRBJ2-2, with TRBD2 matching 9 bases. V lost 1 base, J lost 2 bases, and 2 bases stayed unmatched. Germline lookup yields CDR1 KGHSH and CDR2 LQKENI. The CDR3 has 16 residues. The CDR3 loop is CASSPQAGGNTGELFF. The CDR3 DNA follows: TGTGCCAGCTCACCACAAGCGGGGGGCAACACCGGGGAGCTGTTTTTT.

The CDR3 DNA follows: TGTGCCAGCAGCCAAGTAGGGGAAGGCGGGGAGCTGTTTTTT. Protein sequence: CASSQVGEGGELFF. V gene TRBV14 combines with J gene TRBJ2-2; a weak D match, TRBD1 (5 bases). V lost 1 base, J lost 7 bases, and 10 bases lay in between. CDR3 length equals 14 residues. Germline CDR1 SGHDN, CDR2 FVKESK. The full variable domain, rest sourced from reference TRBV14 and TRBJ2-2, is EAGVTQFPSHSVIEKGQTVTLRCDPISGHDNLYWYRRVMGKEIKFLLHFVKESKQDESGMPNNRFLAERTGGTYSTLKVQPAELEDSGVYFCASSQVGEGGELFFGEGSRLTVL.

V and J are TRBV15 and TRBJ2-6; D is perhaps TRBD2 (7 bases). V dropped 1 base and J dropped 2 bases, with 12 bases sitting between them. The CDR3 runs to 17 residues. Germline CDR1 and CDR2: LNHNV and YYDKDF (reference sequence). Written as DNA, the CDR3 is TGTGCCACCAGCAGAGTCCGGGGGGCGGCTGGGGCCAACGTCCTGACTTTC. This encodes CATSRVRGAAGANVLTF.

With respect to this clone: The sample carries other DNA sequences with the same CDR3. V gene TRBV7-2 combines with J gene TRBJ1-1; 7 bases match TRBD1. This CDR3 contains 14 residues. The ends lost 4 bases at V and 1 base at J; junction bases unmatched: 3. CDR1 and CDR2 (germline): SGHTA, FQGNSA. The CDR3: CASSYGTANTEAFF. In DNA, the CDR3 is TGTGCCAGCAGCTACGGGACAGCGAACACTGAAGCTTTCTTT.

The chain combines TRBV7-9 with TRBJ1-5; TRBD1 might be the D (5 bases). Looked up from germline, CDR1 is SEHNR and CDR2 is FQNEAQ (reference sequence). V shed 1 base and J shed 5 bases, with 9 bases lying between them. The CDR3 runs 14 residues. The CDR3 is CASSLGDWDQPQHF. As DNA, the CDR3 is TGTGCCAGCAGCTTAGGGGACTGGGATCAGCCCCAGCATTTT.

This chain uses TRBV27 with TRBJ2-1; tentative D call: TRBD1 (6 bases). Germline lookup yields CDR1 MNHEY and CDR2 SMNVEV (reference sequence). This CDR3 contains 14 residues. V shed 5 bases and J shed 4 bases, with 12 bases lying between them. The CDR3 nucleotides read TGTGCCAGCAGTAACCGGGACAAGTACAATGAGCAGTTCTTC. As protein: CASSNRDKYNEQFF.

V is TRBV5-4 and J is TRBJ2-3; tentatively, D is TRBD1 (7 bases). CDR3 length: 15 amino acids. The germline V gene has CDR1 SGHNT and CDR2 YYREEE (reference sequence). Trimming removed 0 bases from V and 6 bases from J, with 14 bases in between. The CDR3 reads CASSLGDREADTQYF. The CDR3 DNA follows: TGTGCCAGCAGCTTGGGAGACAGGGAGGCGGATACGCAGTATTTT.